This T cell receptor beta chain was observed in a study of cytomegalovirus exposure and HLA in healthy donors. The CDR3 sequence is 14 residues long. Trimming at V came to 6 bases and at J to 5 bases, leaving 7 bases not matched to a gene. Germline-derived CDR1 and CDR2 are LNHDA and SQIVND (reference sequence). Method: immunoSEQ multiplex PCR; TCRdb's copy keeps in-frame clones and lacks some. The repertoire holds approximately 280,000 clones, around 85% seen once, with 1% in the top ten. The genes are TRBV19 and TRBJ2-5, with 9 bases aligning to TRBD1. The clonotype originates from a young woman in good health and CMV-seronegative. The source material was PBMCs. CDR3 in DNA: TGTGCCAGTAGGAAGGGACAGGGCAGGGAGACCCAGTACTTC. The encoded protein is CASRKGQGRETQYF.